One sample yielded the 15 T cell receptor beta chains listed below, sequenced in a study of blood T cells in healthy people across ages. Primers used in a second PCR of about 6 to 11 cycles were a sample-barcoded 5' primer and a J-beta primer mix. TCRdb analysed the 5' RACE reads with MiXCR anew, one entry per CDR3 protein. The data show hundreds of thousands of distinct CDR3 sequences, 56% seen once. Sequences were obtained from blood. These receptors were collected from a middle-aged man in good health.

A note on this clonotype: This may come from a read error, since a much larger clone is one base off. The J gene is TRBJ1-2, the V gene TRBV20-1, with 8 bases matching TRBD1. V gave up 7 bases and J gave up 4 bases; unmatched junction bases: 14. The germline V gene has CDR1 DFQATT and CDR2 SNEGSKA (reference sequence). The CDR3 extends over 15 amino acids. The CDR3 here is CSVKGWQGAGYGYTF. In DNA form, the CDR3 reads TGCAGTGTTAAAGGATGGCAGGGGGCAGGCTATGGCTACACCTTC.

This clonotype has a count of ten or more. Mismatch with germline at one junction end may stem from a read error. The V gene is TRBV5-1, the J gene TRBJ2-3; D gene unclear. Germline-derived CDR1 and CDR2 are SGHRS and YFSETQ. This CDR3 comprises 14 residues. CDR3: CASSRGQGTDTQYF. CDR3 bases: TGTGCCAGCTCCCGCGGCCAAGGCACAGATACGCAGTATTTT.

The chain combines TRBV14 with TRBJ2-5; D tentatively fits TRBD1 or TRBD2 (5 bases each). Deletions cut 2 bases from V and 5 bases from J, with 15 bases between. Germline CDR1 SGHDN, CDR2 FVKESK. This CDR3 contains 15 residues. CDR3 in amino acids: CASSQSWGSGETQYF. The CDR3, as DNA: TGTGCCAGCAGCCAATCATGGGGGTCGGGTGAGACCCAGTACTTC.

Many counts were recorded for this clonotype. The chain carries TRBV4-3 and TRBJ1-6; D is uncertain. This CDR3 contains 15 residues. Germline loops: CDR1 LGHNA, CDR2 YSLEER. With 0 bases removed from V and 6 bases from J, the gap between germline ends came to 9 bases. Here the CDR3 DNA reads TGCGCCAGCAGCCAAGATCTAGGGTTTAATTCACCCCTCCACTTT. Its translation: CASSQDLGFNSPLHF.

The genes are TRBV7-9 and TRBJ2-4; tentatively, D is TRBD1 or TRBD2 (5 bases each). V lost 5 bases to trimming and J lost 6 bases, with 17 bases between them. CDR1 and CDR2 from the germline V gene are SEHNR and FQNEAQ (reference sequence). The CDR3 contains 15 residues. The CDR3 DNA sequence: TGTGCCAGCAGCAGTACTACGGGGCTGATAAACATTCAGTACTTC. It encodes CASSSTTGLINIQYF.

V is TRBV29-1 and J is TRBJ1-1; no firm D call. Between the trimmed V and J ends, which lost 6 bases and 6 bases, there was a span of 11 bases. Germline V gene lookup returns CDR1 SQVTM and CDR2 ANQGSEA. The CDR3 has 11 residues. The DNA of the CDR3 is TGCAGCGTCGACACAGTCCCTGAAGCTTTCTTT. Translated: CSVDTVPEAFF.

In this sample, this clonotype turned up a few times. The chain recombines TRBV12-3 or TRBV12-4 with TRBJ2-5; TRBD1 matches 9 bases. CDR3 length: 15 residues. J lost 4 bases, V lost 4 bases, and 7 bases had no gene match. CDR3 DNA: TGTGCCAGCAGTTCCCTACGGACAGGGGCAGAGACCCAGTACTTC. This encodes CASSSLRTGAETQYF.

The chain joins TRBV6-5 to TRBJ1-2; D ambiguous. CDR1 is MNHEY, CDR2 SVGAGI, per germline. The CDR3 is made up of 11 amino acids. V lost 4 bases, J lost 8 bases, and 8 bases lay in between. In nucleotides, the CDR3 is TGTGCCAGCAGTTCCCCACTGGGCTACACCTTC. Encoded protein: CASSSPLGYTF.

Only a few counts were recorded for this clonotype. The CDR3 region has the DNA TGTGCCAGCAGTGACGTAAGACAGGGGATGGATGGCTACACCTTC. Its translation is CASSDVRQGMDGYTF. The chain carries TRBV6-1 and TRBJ1-2; TRBD1 matches 8 bases. Germline values: CDR1 MNHNS, CDR2 SASEGT. The CDR3 length is 15 residues. The trim removed 3 bases at V and 6 bases at J, leaving 9 bases unmatched.

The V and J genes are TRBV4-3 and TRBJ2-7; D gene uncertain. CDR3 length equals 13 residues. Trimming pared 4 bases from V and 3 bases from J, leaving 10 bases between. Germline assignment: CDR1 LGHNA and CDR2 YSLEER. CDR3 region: CASSPQRFYEQYF. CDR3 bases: TGCGCCAGCAGCCCCCAGCGATTCTACGAGCAGTACTTC.

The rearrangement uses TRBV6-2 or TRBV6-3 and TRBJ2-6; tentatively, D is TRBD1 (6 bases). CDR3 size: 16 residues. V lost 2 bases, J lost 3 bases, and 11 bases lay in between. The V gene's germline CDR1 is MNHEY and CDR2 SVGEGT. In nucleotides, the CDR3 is TGTGCCAGCAGTTACCGAAAGGGGGTTGGGGCCAACGTCCTGACTTTC. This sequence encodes CASSYRKGVGANVLTF.

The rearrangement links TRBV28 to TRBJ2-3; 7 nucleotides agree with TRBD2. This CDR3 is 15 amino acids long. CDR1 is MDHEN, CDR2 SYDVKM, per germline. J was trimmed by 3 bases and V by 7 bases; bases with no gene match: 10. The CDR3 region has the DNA TGTGCCAGCAAAAGGCGGGAGCGGGGAACAGATACGCAGTATTTT. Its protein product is CASKRRERGTDTQYF.

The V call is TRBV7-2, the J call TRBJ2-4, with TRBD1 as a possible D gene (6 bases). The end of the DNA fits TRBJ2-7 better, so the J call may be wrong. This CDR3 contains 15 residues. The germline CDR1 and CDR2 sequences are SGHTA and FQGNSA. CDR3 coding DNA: TGTGCCAGCAACTCGCCCGGGACACCTATCGACGAGCAGTACTTC. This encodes CASNSPGTPIDEQYF.

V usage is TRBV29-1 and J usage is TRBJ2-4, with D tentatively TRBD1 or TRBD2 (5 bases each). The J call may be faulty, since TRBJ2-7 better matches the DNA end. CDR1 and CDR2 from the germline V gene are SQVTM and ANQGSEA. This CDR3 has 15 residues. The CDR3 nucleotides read TGCAGCGTTGAAGTAGTGGGGGTTGTTCTCTACGAGCAGTACTTC. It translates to CSVEVVGVVLYEQYF.

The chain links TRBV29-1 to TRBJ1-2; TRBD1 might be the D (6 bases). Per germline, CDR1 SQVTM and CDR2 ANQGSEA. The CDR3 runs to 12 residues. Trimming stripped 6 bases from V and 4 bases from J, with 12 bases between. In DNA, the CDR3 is TGCAGCGTGAAGGACAGCCTCTATGGCTACACCTTC. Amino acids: CSVKDSLYGYTF.